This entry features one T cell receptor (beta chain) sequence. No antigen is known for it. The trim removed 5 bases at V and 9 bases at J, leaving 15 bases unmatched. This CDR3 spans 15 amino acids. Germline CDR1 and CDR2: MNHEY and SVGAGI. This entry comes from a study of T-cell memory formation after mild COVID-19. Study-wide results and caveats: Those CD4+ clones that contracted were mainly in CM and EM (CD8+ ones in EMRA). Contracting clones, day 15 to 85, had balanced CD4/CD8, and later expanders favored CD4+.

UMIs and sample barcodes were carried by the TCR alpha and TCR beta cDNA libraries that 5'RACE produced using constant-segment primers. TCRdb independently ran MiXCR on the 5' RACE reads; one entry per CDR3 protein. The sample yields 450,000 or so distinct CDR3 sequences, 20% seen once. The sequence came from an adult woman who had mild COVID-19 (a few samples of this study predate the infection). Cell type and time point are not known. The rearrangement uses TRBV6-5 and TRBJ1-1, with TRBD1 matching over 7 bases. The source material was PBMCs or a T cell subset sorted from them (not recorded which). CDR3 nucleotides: TGTGCCAGCAGTGGTCCGGGAACAGGGGTGCGGAAAGCTTTCTTT. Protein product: CASSGPGTGVRKAFF.